These 4 T cell receptor beta chains originate from one sample sequenced in a study of cytomegalovirus exposure and HLA in healthy donors. In the PCR, 60 Vbeta and 13 Jbeta primers were used. TCRdb's table, derived via immunoSEQ multiplex PCR, lists solely in-frame clones and lacks some. The profile shows 120,000 or so clones, about four fifths of them singletons. Sequenced input: PBMCs. These receptors came from a woman between 45 and 60 years old in good health and CMV-seropositive.

This chain uses TRBV27 with TRBJ2-1; TRBD2 aligns across 14 bases. Germline CDR1 and CDR2: MNHEY and SMNVEV (reference sequence). The CDR3 is 16 amino acids. Trimming at V came to 6 bases and at J to 8 bases, leaving 9 bases not matched to a gene. The DNA for the CDR3 is TGTGCCAGCAGCGATTCGACTAGCGGGGGGGTGGATGAGCAGTTCTTC. It codes for CASSDSTSGGVDEQFF.

This rearrangement joins TRBV27 to TRBJ2-5; 12 bases line up with TRBD2. CDR3 size: 16 residues. The junction had 16 bases not matched to a gene; V was cut back by 6 bases and J by 11 bases. Germline CDR1 reads MNHEY; CDR2 reads SMNVEV (reference sequence). The DNA for the CDR3 is TGTGCCAGCAGCGCCGGTCGGGCTAGCGGGAGGGAGGAGCAGTACTTC. Protein product: CASSAGRASGREEQYF.

The rearrangement links TRBV30 to TRBJ2-1, with TRBD1 matching over 8 bases. V shed 7 bases and J 6 bases; nucleotides not matched to a gene: 8. The CDR3 is made up of 13 amino acids. Germline loops: CDR1 GTSNPN, CDR2 SVGIG (reference sequence). CDR3 DNA: TGTGCCTCCGCCGGGACAGGATTCAATGAGCAGTTCTTC. It translates to CASAGTGFNEQFF.

Of note for this clone: This sample includes further DNA sequences coding for the same CDR3. The CDR3 sequence: CASSLRATNEKLFF. CDR3 DNA: TGTGCCAGCAGCTTACGCGCAACTAATGAAAAACTGTTTTTT. V and J are TRBV7-2 and TRBJ1-4, with D unresolved. The CDR3 covers 14 residues. Per germline, CDR1 SGHTA and CDR2 FQGNSA. Trimming stripped 2 bases from V and 0 bases from J, with 4 bases between.